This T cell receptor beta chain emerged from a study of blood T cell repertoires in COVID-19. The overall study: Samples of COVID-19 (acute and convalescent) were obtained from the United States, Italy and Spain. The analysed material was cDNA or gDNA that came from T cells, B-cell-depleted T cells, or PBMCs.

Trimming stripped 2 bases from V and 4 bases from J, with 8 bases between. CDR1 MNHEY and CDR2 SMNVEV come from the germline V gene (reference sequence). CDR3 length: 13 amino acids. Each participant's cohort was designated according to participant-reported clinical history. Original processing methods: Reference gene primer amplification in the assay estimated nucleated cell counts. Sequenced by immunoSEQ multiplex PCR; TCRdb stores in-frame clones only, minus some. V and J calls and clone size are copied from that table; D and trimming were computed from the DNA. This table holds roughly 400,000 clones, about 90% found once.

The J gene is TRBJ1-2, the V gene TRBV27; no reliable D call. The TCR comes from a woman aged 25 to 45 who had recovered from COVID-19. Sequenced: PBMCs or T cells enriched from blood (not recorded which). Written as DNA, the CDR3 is TGTGCCAGCAGTTTAGGTCTAACCTATGGCTACACCTTC. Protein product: CASSLGLTYGYTF.